The 29 T cell receptor beta chains below were found in one sample sequenced in a study of Graves' ophthalmopathy and Graves' hyperthyroidism. From RNA, the CDR3 regions of TCR beta chains were amplified and sequenced. First-round RT-PCR used HTBI primers; second-round multiplex PCR followed. TCRdb reprocessed the multiplex PCR reads with MiXCR, giving one entry per CDR3 protein. The table records about 1.2 million distinct CDR3 sequences, 35% to 40% of them present only once. Sequencing was performed on peripheral blood or thyroid tissue (not recorded which). These receptors all stem from an adult man with Graves' hyperthyroidism.

The chain couples TRBV5-1 to TRBJ2-6; the match to TRBD1 covers 9 bases. CDR1 and CDR2 (germline): SGHRS, YFSETQ. The ends lost 0 bases at V and 4 bases at J; junction bases unmatched: 5. The length of the CDR3 is 17 residues. The CDR3 spells CASSLVGQGAGANVLTF. CDR3 nucleotide sequence: TGCGCCAGCAGCTTGGTGGGACAGGGAGCGGGGGCCAACGTCCTGACTTTC.

The genes are TRBV15 and TRBJ1-5; 11 positions match TRBD1. The V gene end was trimmed by 2 bases and the J gene end by 7 bases; junction bases not matched to a gene: 7. Germline CDR1 is LNHNV and CDR2 is YYDKDF (reference sequence). This CDR3 comprises 16 residues. The CDR3 sequence is CATSRPRTGGGQPQHF. The CDR3 DNA follows: TGTGCCACCAGCAGACCCCGGACAGGGGGCGGACAGCCCCAGCATTTT.

The rearrangement uses TRBV5-1 and TRBJ2-2; 11 bases agree with TRBD1. The junction had 9 bases not matched to a gene; V was cut back by 4 bases and J by 10 bases. This CDR3 has 15 residues. Germline loops: CDR1 SGHRS, CDR2 YFSETQ. CDR3 sequence: CASSPGTGGSKELFF. Written as DNA, the CDR3 is TGCGCCAGCAGCCCTGGGACAGGGGGTTCCAAGGAGCTGTTTTTT.

This clonotype was recorded only once. V usage is TRBV10-3 and J usage is TRBJ1-5; D might be TRBD1 (5 bases). This CDR3 has 15 amino acids. V was pared by 2 bases and J by 8 bases, with 16 bases between. The V gene's germline CDR1 is ENHRY and CDR2 SYGVKD. Here the CDR3 reads CAISEAVGVSEPQHF. The CDR3 DNA sequence: TGTGCCATCAGTGAGGCGGTAGGGGTCTCCGAGCCCCAGCATTTT.

This clonotype was recorded at least ten times. An end of the junction differs from the germline gene, which may be a read error. The gene calls are TRBV7-6 and TRBJ1-1; the D gene is possibly TRBD1 (5 bases). The germline V gene encodes CDR1 SGHVS and CDR2 FNYEAQ. CDR3 length: 14 residues. The CDR3 reads CASSSSQGNTEAFF. CDR3 DNA sequence: TGCGCCAGCAGCTCCTCCCAGGGAAACACTGAAGCTTTCTTT.

This sequence joins TRBV18 and TRBJ2-5; D is possibly TRBD2 (7 bases). Trimming stripped 3 bases from V and 8 bases from J, with 19 bases between. The CDR3 totals 15 residues. Germline V gene sequence: CDR1 KGHSH, CDR2 LQKENI. The CDR3 reads CASSPLAGAENTQYF. The CDR3 coding sequence is TGTGCCAGCTCACCCCTTGCGGGGGCGGAGAATACCCAGTACTTC.

For this clonotype: Possible read error: a much larger clone is one base away. The CDR3: CSARDGQYF. As DNA, the CDR3 is TGCAGTGCTAGAGATGGGCAGTACTTC. The gene calls are TRBV20-1 and TRBJ2-7, with D unclear. Trimming cost V 0 bases and J 9 bases, with 3 bases left between them. Germline lookup yields CDR1 DFQATT and CDR2 SNEGSKA (reference sequence). The CDR3 has 9 amino acids.

The chain couples TRBV27 to TRBJ2-7; D tentatively reads TRBD1 or TRBD2 (5 bases each). The CDR3 totals 16 residues. The germline CDR1 and CDR2 sequences are MNHEY and SMNVEV (reference sequence). V was trimmed by 2 bases and J by 0 bases, leaving 14 bases between them. The CDR3 DNA follows: TGTGCCAGCAGTTTAAAGGGGACCGAGAGCTCCTACGAGCAGTACTTC. Translating gives CASSLKGTESSYEQYF.

This clonotype was picked up many times. The V and J genes are TRBV12-3 or TRBV12-4 and TRBJ1-4, with TRBD1 matching over 12 bases. CDR3 length: 14 residues. The J segment lost 13 bases and the V segment lost 4 bases, leaving 7 bases of the junction unmatched. The CDR3 DNA is TGTGCCAGCAGTTCGGGACAGGGGGCGGAGTCACTGTTTTTT. Amino acid sequence: CASSSGQGAESLFF.

This clonotype was seen many times. The rearrangement uses TRBV20-1 and TRBJ1-6, with no clear D. Trimming cost V 2 bases and J 0 bases, with 5 bases left between them. CDR3 length: 14 residues. Germline V gene sequence: CDR1 DFQATT, CDR2 SNEGSKA (reference sequence). This CDR3 reads CSARPSSYNSPLHF. The CDR3 DNA is TGCAGTGCTAGACCGAGCTCCTATAATTCACCCCTCCACTTT.

About this clonotype: Because the CDR3 is missing its conserved closing phenylalanine or tryptophan, this is likely a read error. The V and J genes are TRBV28 and TRBJ1-2; TRBD1 aligns across 9 bases. V lost 6 bases, J lost 4 bases, and 9 bases stayed unmatched. CDR1 and CDR2 from the germline V gene are MDHEN and SYDVKM. This CDR3 region has 15 residues. The chain's CDR3 is CASSRDRGEPYGYTL. CDR3 bases: TGTGCCAGCAGCCGCGACAGGGGGGAGCCCTATGGCTACACCCTC.

This clonotype has a handful of counts. The chain links TRBV20-1 to TRBJ2-5; D is perhaps TRBD2 (6 bases). There are 15 residues in the CDR3. Germline CDR1 reads DFQATT; CDR2 reads SNEGSKA (reference sequence). Trimming left V 8 bases short and J 4 bases short, with 23 bases between. The CDR3 region is CSSERWGVLGETQYF. The DNA for the CDR3 is TGCAGTTCCGAAAGATGGGGGGTTCTGGGAGAGACCCAGTACTTC.

V gene TRBV7-8 combines with J gene TRBJ2-7; no clear D gene. The DNA end is more similar to TRBJ2-1, so the J call may be wrong. Germline V gives CDR1 SGHVS, CDR2 FQNEAQ. This CDR3 has 13 amino acids. The CDR3 DNA follows: TGTGCCAGCAGACATACAGTTACCAATGAGCAGTTCTTC. Its protein is CASRHTVTNEQFF.

This clonotype was seen a few times. The J gene is TRBJ2-2, the V gene TRBV9; the D is unclear. Per the germline V gene, CDR1 is SGDLS and CDR2 is YYNGEE. V lost 1 base to trimming and J lost 7 bases, with 11 bases between them. The CDR3 totals 14 residues. CDR3: CASSVPLLGGELFF. The CDR3 DNA follows: TGTGCCAGCAGCGTACCCCTTCTAGGCGGGGAGCTGTTTTTT. Full variable domain (missing parts from reference TRBV9 and TRBJ2-2): DSGVTQTPKHLITATGQRVTLRCSPRSGDLSVYWYQQSLDQGLQFLIQYYNGEERAKGNILERFSAQQFPDLHSELNLSSLELGDSALYFCASSVPLLGGELFFGEGSRLTVL.

V gene TRBV30 combines with J gene TRBJ1-2; 9 bases match TRBD1. This CDR3 has 14 residues. After removal of 1 base from V and 6 bases from J, the junction contained 6 bases not matched to a gene. Germline loops: CDR1 GTSNPN, CDR2 SVGIG (reference sequence). The CDR3 region has the DNA TGTGCCTGGAGTGCTCACACAGGGGGCAATGGCTACACCTTC. It codes for CAWSAHTGGNGYTF. Together with reference TRBV30 and TRBJ1-2, the CDR3 gives the full variable domain: SQTIHQWPATLVQPVGSPLSLECTVEGTSNPNLYWYRQAAGRGLQLLFYSVGIGQISSEVPQNLSASRPQDRQFILSSKKLLLSDSGFYLCAWSAHTGGNGYTFGSGTRLTVV.

Worth noting for this clonotype: Mismatch with germline at one junction end may stem from a read error. The chain has TRBV11-2 and TRBJ2-7; 11 positions agree with TRBD2. There are 17 residues in the CDR3. Germline CDR1 and CDR2: SGHAT and FQNNGV. CDR3 nucleotides: TGTGCCATCGACGCCAGGCTAGCGGGGGGACCGACCTACGAGGAGTACTTC. Its translation is CAIDARLAGGPTYEEYF.

The rearrangement links TRBV10-1 to TRBJ1-2, with TRBD1 matching over 9 bases. In germline, CDR1 is WNHNN, CDR2 SYGVQD (reference sequence). The J segment lost 3 bases and the V segment lost 5 bases, leaving 10 bases of the junction unmatched. This CDR3 spans 16 amino acids. The CDR3 here is CASSKTGGGRDYGYTF. CDR3 nucleotide sequence: TGCGCCAGCAGTAAGACAGGGGGAGGGCGGGACTATGGCTACACCTTC.

This clonotype occurred many times. The chain couples TRBV2 to TRBJ2-2, with a weak D call TRBD1 (5 bases). V gave up 3 bases and J gave up 3 bases, with 8 bases separating them. The CDR3 is 14 residues long. Germline V gene lookup returns CDR1 SNHLY and CDR2 FYNNEI. The CDR3 loop reads CASSDVRDTGELFF. DNA of the CDR3: TGTGCCAGCAGTGATGTCAGGGACACCGGGGAGCTGTTTTTT.

This CDR3 is CASSKQGFAEAFF. Written as DNA, the CDR3 is TGTGCCAGCAGTAAACAGGGGTTCGCTGAAGCTTTCTTT. The rearrangement joins TRBV7-6 to TRBJ1-1, with 7 nucleotides matching TRBD1. With V trimmed by 6 bases and J by 6 bases, 7 bases remained unmatched. This CDR3 has 13 residues. CDR1 and CDR2 (germline): SGHVS, FNYEAQ.

This clonotype was detected only a few times. V and J are TRBV6-2 or TRBV6-3 and TRBJ1-5; D uncertain. This CDR3 has 13 amino acids. Germline V gene lookup returns CDR1 MNHEY and CDR2 SVGEGT. The V and J ends lost 6 bases and 0 bases respectively, with 6 bases between them. The CDR3, as DNA: TGTGCCAGCAGAGGCTCTAGCAATCAGCCCCAGCATTTT. Translation gives CASRGSSNQPQHF.

The chain recombines TRBV19 with TRBJ1-1; D remains unclear. The length of the CDR3 is 14 residues. V was shortened by 3 bases and J by 1 base, with 9 bases between the two germline ends. Germline V gene data show CDR1 as LNHDA and CDR2 as SQIVND (reference sequence). CDR3 nucleotide sequence: TGTGCCAGTAGTATGCGGGGTGAGAACACTGAAGCTTTCTTT. This sequence encodes CASSMRGENTEAFF.

The chain links TRBV12-3 or TRBV12-4 to TRBJ2-5; D may be TRBD1 (6 bases). The CDR3 loop spans 16 amino acids. Trimming removed 7 bases from V and 1 base from J, with 19 bases in between. The CDR3, as DNA: TGTGCCAGCAACACTACAGGGCTCGACCTCCAAGAGACCCAGTACTTC. This gives the protein CASNTTGLDLQETQYF.

This clonotype was counted at least ten times. The genes are TRBV12-3 or TRBV12-4 and TRBJ1-3; no firm D call. The CDR3 is 13 amino acids. V dropped 5 bases and J dropped 4 bases, with 9 bases sitting between them. The CDR3 region is CASSITSGNTIYF. CDR3 coding DNA: TGTGCCAGCAGTATTACGAGCGGAAACACCATATATTTT.

This clonotype was recorded at least ten times. The genes are TRBV20-1 and TRBJ2-2; D unclear. This CDR3 has 13 amino acids. Trimming stripped 8 bases from V and 4 bases from J, with 14 bases between. Germline loops: CDR1 DFQATT, CDR2 SNEGSKA (reference sequence). The CDR3 sequence: CSTSGVGTGELFF. CDR3 sequence (DNA): TGCAGTACCTCTGGGGTCGGCACCGGGGAGCTGTTTTTT.

The V gene is TRBV11-2, the J gene TRBJ1-1, with D perhaps TRBD1 (5 bases). Germline loops: CDR1 SGHAT, CDR2 FQNNGV. The CDR3 has 21 residues. Trimming pared 5 bases from V and 8 bases from J, leaving 39 bases between. The CDR3 protein is CASSKSVASTGSTSTLAEAFF. CDR3 coding DNA: TGTGCCAGCAGCAAATCAGTAGCAAGTACAGGATCGACTTCGACTTTAGCAGAAGCTTTCTTT.

This clonotype was detected only a few times. The V call is TRBV9, the J call TRBJ2-2; 15 nucleotides align to TRBD2. The CDR3 spans 18 residues. The germline V gene encodes CDR1 SGDLS and CDR2 YYNGEE. The V and J ends lost 4 bases and 4 bases, in that order; junction bases with no gene match: 8. Here the CDR3 DNA reads TGTGCCAGCAGCTTCCTGGGACTAGCGGGAGGAGGCACCGGGGAGCTGTTTTTT. It specifies CASSFLGLAGGGTGELFF.

The V call is TRBV27, the J call TRBJ1-5; D perhaps matches TRBD1 (6 bases). The V gene's germline CDR1 is MNHEY and CDR2 SMNVEV (reference sequence). This CDR3 has 18 residues. The V gene lost 4 bases and the J gene lost 5 bases, with 24 bases spanning the gap. CDR3 in amino acids: CASSSTLPWNRVDQPQHF. The CDR3 coding sequence is TGTGCCAGCAGTTCAACCTTACCTTGGAACAGGGTTGATCAGCCCCAGCATTTT.

This clonotype appeared many times. The chain has TRBV10-3 and TRBJ1-2; D remains unclear. This CDR3 is 12 amino acids long. V lost 6 bases, J lost 2 bases, and 7 bases lay in between. Germline CDR1 reads ENHRY; CDR2 reads SYGVKD. DNA of the CDR3: TGTGCCATCAGAAAACTAAACTATGGCTACACCTTC. It encodes CAIRKLNYGYTF.

This clonotype was picked up a small number of times. V gene TRBV7-9 combines with J gene TRBJ2-2; D is uncertain. Trimming left V 5 bases short and J 2 bases short, with 12 bases between. In germline, CDR1 is SEHNR, CDR2 FQNEAQ (reference sequence). CDR3 length: 15 residues. In DNA, the CDR3 is TGTGCCAGCAGCCCCATCCCATTAAACACCGGGGAGCTGTTTTTT. Its translation: CASSPIPLNTGELFF. Using reference TRBV7-9 and TRBJ2-2 for the parts outside the CDR3, the full variable domain is DTGVSQNPRHKITKRGQNVTFRCDPISEHNRLYWYRQTLGQGPEFLTYFQNEAQLEKSRLLSDRFSAERPKGSFSTLEIQRTEQGDSAMYLCASSPIPLNTGELFFGEGSRLTVL.